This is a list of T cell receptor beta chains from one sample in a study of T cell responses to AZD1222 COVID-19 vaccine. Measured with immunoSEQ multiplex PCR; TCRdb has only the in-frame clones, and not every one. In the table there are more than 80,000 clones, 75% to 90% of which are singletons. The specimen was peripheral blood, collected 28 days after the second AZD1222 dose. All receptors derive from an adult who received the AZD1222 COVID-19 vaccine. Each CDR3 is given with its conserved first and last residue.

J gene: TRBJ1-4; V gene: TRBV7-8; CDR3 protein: CASSLSGQPSPNEKLFF
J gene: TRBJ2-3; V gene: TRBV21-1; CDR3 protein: CASSKGPSLLAGDSTDTQYF
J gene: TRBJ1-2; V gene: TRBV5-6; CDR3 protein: CASSNRVSNLYGYTF
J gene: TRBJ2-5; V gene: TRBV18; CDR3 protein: CASSPGRQIQETQYF
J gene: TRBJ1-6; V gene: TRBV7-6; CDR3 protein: CASSLEGQLNSPLHF
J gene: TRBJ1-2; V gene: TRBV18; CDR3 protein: CASSIVGDYGYTF
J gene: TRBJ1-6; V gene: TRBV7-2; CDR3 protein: CASSLVPGYSSYNSPLHF
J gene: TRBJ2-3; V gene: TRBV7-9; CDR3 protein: CASSLAGGFTDTQYF
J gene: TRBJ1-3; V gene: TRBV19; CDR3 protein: CASKGIFSGNTIYF
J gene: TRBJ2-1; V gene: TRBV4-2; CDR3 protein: CASSLRTSGSNEQFF
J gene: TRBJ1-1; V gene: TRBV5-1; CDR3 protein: CASSSSSGTEAFF
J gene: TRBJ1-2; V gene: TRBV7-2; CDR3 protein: CASREQQGSYGYTF
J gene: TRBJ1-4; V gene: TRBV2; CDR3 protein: CASSVWGGNEKLFF
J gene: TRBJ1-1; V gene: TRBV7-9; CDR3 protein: CASSYRGGLMNTEAFF
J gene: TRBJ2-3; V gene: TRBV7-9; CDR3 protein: CASSFRGADTQYF
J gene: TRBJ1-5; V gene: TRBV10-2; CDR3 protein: CASSESTANQPQHF
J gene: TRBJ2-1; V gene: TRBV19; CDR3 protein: CASRPESPNEQFF
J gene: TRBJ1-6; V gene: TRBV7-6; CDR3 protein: CASSSLGTNNSPLHF
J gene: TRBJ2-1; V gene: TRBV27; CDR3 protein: CASSFTPLSDEQFF
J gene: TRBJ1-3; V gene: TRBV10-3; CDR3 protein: CAISETGGSGNTIYF
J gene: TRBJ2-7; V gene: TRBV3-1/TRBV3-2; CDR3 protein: CASRGWAYEQYF
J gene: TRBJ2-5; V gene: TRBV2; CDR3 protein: CASSETPPGLETQYF
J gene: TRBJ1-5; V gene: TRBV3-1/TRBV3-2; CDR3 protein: CASRSQHNQPQHF
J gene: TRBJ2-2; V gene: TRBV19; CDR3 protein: CASSMVWIEPGELFF
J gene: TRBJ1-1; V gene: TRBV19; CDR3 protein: CASSTTGIIAEAFF
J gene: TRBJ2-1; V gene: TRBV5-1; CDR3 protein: CASSLDGEAYNEQFF
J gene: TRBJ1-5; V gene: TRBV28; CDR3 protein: CASSLDRGDRANQPQHF
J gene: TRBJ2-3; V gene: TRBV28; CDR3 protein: CAGHRAGAPDTQYF
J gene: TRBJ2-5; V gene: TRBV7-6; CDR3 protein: CASSSGLSGETQYF
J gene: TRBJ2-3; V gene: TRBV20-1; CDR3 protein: CSALTGDTQYF
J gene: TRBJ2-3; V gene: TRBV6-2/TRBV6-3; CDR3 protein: CASSYSDRDTDTQYF
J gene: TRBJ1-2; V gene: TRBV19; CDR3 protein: CASSPFLVYGYTF
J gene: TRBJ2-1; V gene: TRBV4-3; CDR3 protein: CASSQDTGGPSSKQFF
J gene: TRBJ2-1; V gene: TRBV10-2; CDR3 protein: CASTQTKTGTIEQFF
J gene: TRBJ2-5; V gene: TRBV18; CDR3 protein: CASSPTSGHPQETQYF
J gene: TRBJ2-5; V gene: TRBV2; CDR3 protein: CASSGPRGLETTHQETQYF
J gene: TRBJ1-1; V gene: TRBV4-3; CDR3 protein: CASSPSSTVNTEAFF
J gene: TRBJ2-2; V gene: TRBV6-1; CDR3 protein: CASSEVWRGNTGELFF
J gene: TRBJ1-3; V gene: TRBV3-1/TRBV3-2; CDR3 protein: CASSPEVIGNTIYF
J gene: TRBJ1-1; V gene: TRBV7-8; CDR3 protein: CASSLGGAWAFF
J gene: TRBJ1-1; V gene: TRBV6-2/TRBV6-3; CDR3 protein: CASSYPSLGLEAFF
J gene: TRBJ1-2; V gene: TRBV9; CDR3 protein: CASTLGGIANYGYTF
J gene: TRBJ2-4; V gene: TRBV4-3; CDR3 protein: CASSQDGSGSQTKNIQYF
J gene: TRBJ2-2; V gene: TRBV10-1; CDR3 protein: CASSEVGLAGGFANTGELFF